A single sample gave rise to the 30 T cell receptor beta chains below, sequenced in a study of T cell responses to AZD1222 COVID-19 vaccine. Measured with immunoSEQ multiplex PCR; TCRdb has only the in-frame clones, and not every one. Seen here are 130,000 or so clones, 80% to 95% observed once, and the top ten hold about 4.1%. Sequenced here: peripheral blood, sampled 28 days after the second AZD1222 dose. These receptors were collected from an adult who received the AZD1222 COVID-19 vaccine.

J is TRBJ1-6 and V is TRBV14, with a tentative D call TRBD1 (5 bases). Germline CDR1 and CDR2: SGHDN and FVKESK. V was shortened by 1 base and J by 3 bases, with 10 bases between the two germline ends. The CDR3 is made up of 16 amino acids. The CDR3 nucleotides read TGTGCCAGCAGCCAAGGACAGCTACTCTATAATTCACCCCTCCACTTT. Translation: CASSQGQLLYNSPLHF.

The chain couples TRBV21-1 to TRBJ1-2; the table names TRBD1, a call not compared with the DNA. TRBV21-1 counts as a pseudogene. The CDR3 is 16 amino acids. The CDR3 loop is CASSHGAGTAASGYTF. Written as DNA, the CDR3 is TGTGCCAGCAGCCACGGCGCCGGGACAGCCGCCTCTGGCTACACCTTC.

The V and J genes are TRBV11-1 and TRBJ1-6, with D uncertain. The CDR3 contains 16 residues. CDR1 and CDR2 (germline): SGHAT, FQDESV (reference sequence). V dropped 3 bases and J dropped 3 bases, with 12 bases sitting between them. The CDR3 loop reads CASSFNSGLYNSPLHF. In nucleotides, the CDR3 is TGTGCCAGCAGCTTTAACAGCGGCCTCTATAATTCACCCCTCCACTTT.

This chain links TRBV7-3 with TRBJ1-1; D call uncertain. V was trimmed by 3 bases and J by 3 bases, leaving 8 bases between them. CDR3 length equals 13 residues. In germline, CDR1 is SGHTA, CDR2 FQGTGA. The CDR3 spells CASSFQTDTEAFF. In DNA form, the CDR3 reads TGTGCCAGCAGCTTTCAGACCGACACTGAAGCTTTCTTT.

The rearrangement uses TRBV29-1 and TRBJ1-6; the D gene is possibly TRBD1 (6 bases). Trimming removed 4 bases from V and 7 bases from J, with 14 bases in between. CDR3 length: 14 residues. Germline-derived CDR1 and CDR2 are SQVTM and ANQGSEA. This chain's CDR3 is CSVGRGRGNSPLHF. The DNA for the CDR3 is TGCAGCGTTGGCAGGGGAAGGGGGAATTCACCCCTCCACTTT.

This chain uses TRBV7-9 with TRBJ2-2; no definite D call. The V end lost 5 bases, the J end lost 2 bases, and 3 bases lay between the germline ends. The V gene's germline CDR1 is SEHNR and CDR2 FQNEAQ (reference sequence). This CDR3 contains 12 residues. CDR3 nucleotides: TGTGCCAGCAGCCTTAACACCGGGGAGCTGTTTTTT. Protein: CASSLNTGELFF.

The chain joins TRBV2 to TRBJ1-1, with D perhaps matching TRBD1 (6 bases). The germline V gene has CDR1 SNHLY and CDR2 FYNNEI. The CDR3 length is 14 residues. The germline V and J ends were trimmed by 3 bases and 5 bases, with 13 bases remaining between them. The CDR3 region has the DNA TGTGCCAGCAGTGATCGGTGGGGGCGGACTGAAGCTTTCTTT. This codes for CASSDRWGRTEAFF.

The chain carries TRBV18 and TRBJ1-1; D uncertain. Germline assignment: CDR1 KGHSH and CDR2 LQKENI. The CDR3 has 15 amino acids. Trimming pared 2 bases from V and 2 bases from J, leaving 12 bases between. DNA of the CDR3: TGTGCCAGCTCACCAATTCGGATGCAAAACACTGAAGCTTTCTTT. Translated, it gives CASSPIRMQNTEAFF.

The J gene is TRBJ1-6, the V gene TRBV14; TRBD1 matches at 7 bases. Germline values: CDR1 SGHDN, CDR2 FVKESK. The CDR3 runs to 14 residues. V was pared by 2 bases and J by 7 bases, with 2 bases of the junction left unmatched. The CDR3 region has the DNA TGTGCCAGCAGCCAAAGGACAGGCAATTCACCCCTCCACTTT. The encoded protein is CASSQRTGNSPLHF. Based on the CDR3 plus reference TRBV14 and TRBJ1-6, the full variable domain is EAGVTQFPSHSVIEKGQTVTLRCDPISGHDNLYWYRRVMGKEIKFLLHFVKESKQDESGMPNNRFLAERTGGTYSTLKVQPAELEDSGVYFCASSQRTGNSPLHFGNGTRLTVT.

Only a few counts were recorded for this clone. V gene TRBV27 combines with J gene TRBJ2-5, with D maybe TRBD1 (6 bases). Germline assignment: CDR1 MNHEY and CDR2 SMNVEV (reference sequence). V was trimmed by 11 bases and J by 2 bases, leaving 12 bases between them. The CDR3 covers 12 residues. In DNA, the CDR3 is TGTGCCCGCCGCGGACAGCAAGAGACCCAGTACTTC. Amino acids: CARRGQQETQYF.

This chain links TRBV7-8 with TRBJ1-4; the D is unclear. The CDR3 length is 15 residues. Germline V CDR1 and CDR2: SGHVS, FQNEAQ. The V end lost 1 base, the J end lost 8 bases, and 14 bases lay between the germline ends. CDR3 sequence (DNA): TGTGCCAGCAGCTTAGGGGCAGGCTCCAAGGAAAAACTGTTTTTT. Amino acids: CASSLGAGSKEKLFF.

The rearrangement joins TRBV19 to TRBJ2-7; D is possibly TRBD1 (6 bases). Deletions cut 5 bases from V and 3 bases from J, with 14 bases between. Germline V gene data show CDR1 as LNHDA and CDR2 as SQIVND (reference sequence). CDR3 length: 14 amino acids. Here the CDR3 DNA reads TGTGCCAGTAGTTTCTCAGGGGCTATCTACGAGCAGTACTTC. Amino acid sequence: CASSFSGAIYEQYF.

This clone was observed a few times. The rearrangement uses TRBV6-4 and TRBJ2-7, with 10 bases matching TRBD1. Trimming removed 0 bases from V and 3 bases from J; junction bases left unmatched: 8. CDR3 size: 17 residues. Germline V gene sequence: CDR1 MRHNA, CDR2 SNTAGT. CDR3 protein: CASSDSAGGTGDYEQYF. DNA of the CDR3: TGTGCCAGCAGTGACTCCGCAGGGGGGACAGGGGACTACGAGCAGTACTTC.

This clone was recorded once. This chain joins TRBV14 and TRBJ2-7, with D perhaps TRBD2 (5 bases). The ends were cut back, 4 bases at V and 2 bases at J, with 6 bases in the middle. The CDR3 covers 12 residues. CDR1 SGHDN and CDR2 FVKESK come from the germline V gene. The CDR3 is CASSLAPYEQYF. The CDR3 coding sequence is TGTGCCAGCAGCCTAGCGCCCTACGAGCAGTACTTC.

The chain combines TRBV27 with TRBJ1-2; 7 bases align to TRBD1. CDR1 and CDR2 (germline): MNHEY, SMNVEV (reference sequence). The CDR3 loop spans 17 amino acids. With 0 bases clipped from V and 4 bases from J, the junction kept 11 bases outside the gene matches. The DNA for the CDR3 is TGTGCCAGCAGTTTATCGTCAGGGGGTGGATTCGTCTATGGCTACACCTTC. Protein product: CASSLSSGGGFVYGYTF.

The rearrangement uses TRBV6-5 and TRBJ2-7; D might be TRBD1 (6 bases). Trimming shortened V by 8 bases and J by 7 bases, and 15 bases separated the two germline ends. The germline V gene encodes CDR1 MNHEY and CDR2 SVGAGI. This CDR3 is built from 12 residues. This CDR3 reads CASGLRDKEQYF. CDR3 coding DNA: TGTGCCAGCGGTCTTCGGGACAAAGAGCAGTACTTC.

This clone has a single count. The V and J genes are TRBV5-1 and TRBJ1-2; the match to TRBD1 covers 8 bases. In germline, CDR1 is SGHRS, CDR2 YFSETQ. This CDR3 is built from 14 residues. V gave up 4 bases and J gave up 5 bases; unmatched junction bases: 7. The CDR3 DNA follows: TGCGCCAGCAGCCTCGGGACAGGAAGATATGGCTACACCTTC. This translates into CASSLGTGRYGYTF. Full variable domain (remainder filled in from reference TRBV5-1 and TRBJ1-2): KAGVTQTPRYLIKTRGQQVTLSCSPISGHRSVSWYQQTPGQGLQFLFEYFSETQRNKGNFPGRFSGRQFSNSRSEMNVSTLELGDSALYLCASSLGTGRYGYTFGSGTRLTVV.

The rearrangement uses TRBV12-2 and TRBJ1-5; the table assigns TRBD1, which was not confirmed against the DNA. TRBV12-2 is recorded as a pseudogene. The CDR3 is 17 amino acids. DNA for the CDR3: TGTGCAAGTCGCTTAGTCGTGGGACAGTATAGCAATCAGCCCCAGCATTTT. It translates to CASRLVVGQYSNQPQHF.

The chain links TRBV29-1 to TRBJ2-1, with D perhaps being TRBD1 or TRBD2 (5 bases each). The CDR3 runs 16 residues. V was cut by 7 bases and J by 8 bases, with 27 bases left in between. Germline V gene sequence: CDR1 SQVTM, CDR2 ANQGSEA. For the CDR3, the DNA is TGCAGCGCCCGGGGTGTAAAAGGGACCCACGACCATGAGCAGTTCTTC. As protein: CSARGVKGTHDHEQFF.

The chain links TRBV7-9 to TRBJ2-4; a weak D match, TRBD1 (6 bases). Germline V CDR1 and CDR2: SEHNR, FQNEAQ (reference sequence). The CDR3 runs 12 residues. Trimming shortened V by 2 bases and J by 8 bases, and 7 bases separated the two germline ends. CDR3 residues: CASSLSGDIQYF. In nucleotides, the CDR3 is TGTGCCAGCAGCTTATCAGGGGACATTCAGTACTTC.

The chain joins TRBV5-1 to TRBJ1-3; D is uncertain. V gave up 1 base and J gave up 2 bases, with 13 bases separating them. Germline values: CDR1 SGHRS, CDR2 YFSETQ. CDR3 length equals 16 residues. CDR3 bases: TGCGCCAGCAGCTTGTTTTCATCTTCGGCTGGAAACACCATATATTTT. Amino acid sequence: CASSLFSSSAGNTIYF.

The chain combines TRBV9 with TRBJ1-2, with D unresolved. The germline gives CDR1 SGDLS, CDR2 YYNGEE. This CDR3 region has 16 residues. Between the trimmed V and J ends, which lost 5 bases and 3 bases, there was a span of 20 bases. The CDR3 DNA sequence: TGTGCCAGCAGGTTGACGGGATCCCTTGTGGACTATGGCTACACCTTC. This codes for CASRLTGSLVDYGYTF. Full variable domain (remainder filled in from reference TRBV9 and TRBJ1-2): DSGVTQTPKHLITATGQRVTLRCSPRSGDLSVYWYQQSLDQGLQFLIQYYNGEERAKGNILERFSAQQFPDLHSELNLSSLELGDSALYFCASRLTGSLVDYGYTFGSGTRLTVV.

The chain employs TRBV6-4 and TRBJ2-6, with 13 positions matching TRBD2. Losses at the gene ends were 6 bases for V and 1 base for J; bases not matched to a gene: 6. Germline V CDR1 and CDR2: MRHNA, SNTAGT. CDR3 size: 18 residues. The CDR3 DNA reads as TGTGCCAGCAGCCAACTAGCGGGAGGGCCATCTGGGGCCAACGTCCTGACTTTC. This codes for CASSQLAGGPSGANVLTF.

The V and J genes are TRBV5-6 and TRBJ2-7; weak D call: TRBD2 (7 bases). The CDR3 consists of 16 residues. Germline assignment: CDR1 SGHDT and CDR2 YYEEEE. V was shortened by 0 bases and J by 6 bases, with 19 bases between the two germline ends. CDR3 in DNA: TGTGCCAGCAGCTTGGGTTTCCCGGGGGGCGGTCCCGAGCAGTACTTC. Residues: CASSLGFPGGGPEQYF. Together with reference TRBV5-6 and TRBJ2-7, the CDR3 gives the full variable domain: DAGVTQSPTHLIKTRGQQVTLRCSPKSGHDTVSWYQQALGQGPQFIFQYYEEEERQRGNFPDRFSGHQFPNYSSELNVNALLLGDSALYLCASSLGFPGGGPEQYFGPGTRLTVT.

The sample holds a few counts of this clone. CDR3 in DNA: TGCGCCAGCAGTAGACCGAACACCGGGGAGCTGTTTTTT. Encoded protein: CASSRPNTGELFF. J is TRBJ2-2 and V is TRBV5-1; D is uncertain. V shed 5 bases and J shed 0 bases, with 5 bases lying between them. The CDR3 is made up of 13 amino acids. In germline, CDR1 is SGHRS, CDR2 YFSETQ. The full variable domain, in which reference TRBV5-1 and TRBJ2-2 provide the parts outside the CDR3, is KAGVTQTPRYLIKTRGQQVTLSCSPISGHRSVSWYQQTPGQGLQFLFEYFSETQRNKGNFPGRFSGRQFSNSRSEMNVSTLELGDSALYLCASSRPNTGELFFGEGSRLTVL.

The chain joins TRBV5-8 to TRBJ1-5; 7 positions agree with TRBD1. V was pared by 0 bases and J by 1 base, with 1 base of the junction left unmatched. The germline V gene has CDR1 SGHTS and CDR2 YDEGEE. The CDR3 has 15 residues. The CDR3 DNA sequence: TGTGCCAGCAGCTTGGCCAGGGGGAGCAATCAGCCCCAGCATTTT. Translating gives CASSLARGSNQPQHF.

The V call is TRBV7-2, the J call TRBJ2-3, with unresolved D. The V gene lost 4 bases and the J gene lost 0 bases, with 14 bases spanning the gap. Germline CDR1 reads SGHTA; CDR2 reads FQGNSA. The CDR3 loop spans 16 amino acids. The CDR3 region has the DNA TGTGCCAGCAGCTCCCTCCGTGGGTCTAGCACAGATACGCAGTATTTT. This translates into CASSSLRGSSTDTQYF.

The V and J genes are TRBV7-2 and TRBJ1-2, with unresolved D. This CDR3 has 13 amino acids. Germline lookup yields CDR1 SGHTA and CDR2 FQGNSA. The V end lost 1 base, the J end lost 3 bases, and 6 bases lay between the germline ends. CDR3 in amino acids: CASSLGAYYGYTF. DNA for the CDR3: TGTGCCAGCAGCTTAGGGGCATACTATGGCTACACCTTC. Complete variable domain (other parts from reference TRBV7-2 and TRBJ1-2): GAGVSQSPSNKVTEKGKDVELRCDPISGHTALYWYRQSLGQGLEFLIYFQGNSAPDKSGLPSDRFSAERTGGSVSTLTIQRTQQEDSAVYLCASSLGAYYGYTFGSGTRLTVV.

This chain uses TRBV5-8 with TRBJ2-5; D gene unclear. Trimming took off 1 base at V and 5 bases at J, with 9 bases between the two ends. CDR1 is SGHTS and CDR2 is YDEGEE in the germline V gene. The CDR3 length is 13 residues. In DNA, the CDR3 is TGTGCCAGCAGCTTGTTGAGGCCGGAGACCCAGTACTTC. Protein: CASSLLRPETQYF.

The chain's CDR3 is CAISESGSINEQFF. CDR3 DNA: TGTGCCATCAGTGAGTCGGGGTCGATTAATGAGCAGTTCTTC. The V gene is TRBV10-3, the J gene TRBJ2-1, with unresolved D. This CDR3 is 14 amino acids long. The ends were cut back, 0 bases at V and 7 bases at J, with 10 bases in the middle. Germline V gene sequence: CDR1 ENHRY, CDR2 SYGVKD.